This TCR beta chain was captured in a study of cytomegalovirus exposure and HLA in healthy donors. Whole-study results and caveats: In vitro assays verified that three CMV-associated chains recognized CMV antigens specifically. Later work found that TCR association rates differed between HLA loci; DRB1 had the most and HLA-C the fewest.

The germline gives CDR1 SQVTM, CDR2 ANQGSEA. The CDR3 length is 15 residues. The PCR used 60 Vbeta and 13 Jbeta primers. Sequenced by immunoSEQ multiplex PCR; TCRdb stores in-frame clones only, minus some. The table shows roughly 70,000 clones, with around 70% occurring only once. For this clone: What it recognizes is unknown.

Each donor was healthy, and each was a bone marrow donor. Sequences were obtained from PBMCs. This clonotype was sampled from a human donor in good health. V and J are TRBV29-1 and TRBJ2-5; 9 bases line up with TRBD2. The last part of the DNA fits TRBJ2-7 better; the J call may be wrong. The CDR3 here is CSVALRGGLSYEQYF. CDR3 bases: TGCAGCGTTGCCTTGCGGGGGGGCCTCTCCTACGAGCAGTACTTC.